The 4 T cell receptor beta chains given below trace back to one sample, sequenced in a study of cytomegalovirus exposure and HLA in healthy donors. The PCR made use of 60 Vbeta and 13 Jbeta primers. TCRdb's table, derived via immunoSEQ multiplex PCR, lists solely in-frame clones and lacks some. The data contain 100,000 or so clones, 81% of them singletons. Sequencing was performed on PBMCs. The receptors originated from a human donor in good health.

This chain joins TRBV4-2 and TRBJ2-1, with 9 bases lining up with TRBD1. Germline V gene sequence: CDR1 LGHNA, CDR2 YNFKEQ. The length of the CDR3 is 16 residues. J lost 2 bases, V lost 3 bases, and 5 bases had no gene match. The CDR3 DNA sequence: TGTGCCAGCAGCCATCCCGACAGGGGGACCTACAATGAGCAGTTCTTC. It encodes CASSHPDRGTYNEQFF.

The rearrangement links TRBV6-5 to TRBJ2-7; 9 positions agree with TRBD1. Germline V CDR1 and CDR2: MNHEY, SVGAGI. V trimming: 5 bases; J trimming: 3 bases; junction bases outside the gene matches: 2. The CDR3 has 13 residues. This chain's CDR3 is CASSRTGDYEQYF. Here the CDR3 DNA reads TGTGCCAGCAGTCGGACAGGGGACTACGAGCAGTACTTC.

Comments on this clone: An end of the junction does not agree with germline; a read error may underlie this. The rearrangement joins TRBV7-7 to TRBJ2-5; 13 bases map to TRBD2. This CDR3 contains 16 residues. CDR1 is SSHAT and CDR2 is FNYEAQ in the germline V gene (reference sequence). The CDR3 sequence is CASSLSGTSGVETQYF. In DNA form, the CDR3 reads TGTGCTAGCAGCTTAAGCGGGACTAGCGGGGTGGAGACCCAGTACTTC. Full variable domain (rest looked up from reference TRBV7-7 and TRBJ2-5): GAGVSQSPRYKVTKRGQDVTLRCDPISSHATLYWYQQALGQGPEFLTYFNYEAQPDKSGLPSDRFSAERPEGSISTLTIQRTEQRDSAMYRCASSLSGTSGVETQYFGPGTRLLVL.

This sequence joins TRBV2 and TRBJ2-1, with D possibly matching TRBD1 (6 bases). The CDR3 totals 13 residues. CDR1 and CDR2 (germline): SNHLY, FYNNEI. V gave up 7 bases and J gave up 9 bases, with 16 bases separating them. CDR3 in DNA: TGTGCCAGCAACAGGGACACGAGGGTTGAGCAGTTCTTC. It translates to CASNRDTRVEQFF.